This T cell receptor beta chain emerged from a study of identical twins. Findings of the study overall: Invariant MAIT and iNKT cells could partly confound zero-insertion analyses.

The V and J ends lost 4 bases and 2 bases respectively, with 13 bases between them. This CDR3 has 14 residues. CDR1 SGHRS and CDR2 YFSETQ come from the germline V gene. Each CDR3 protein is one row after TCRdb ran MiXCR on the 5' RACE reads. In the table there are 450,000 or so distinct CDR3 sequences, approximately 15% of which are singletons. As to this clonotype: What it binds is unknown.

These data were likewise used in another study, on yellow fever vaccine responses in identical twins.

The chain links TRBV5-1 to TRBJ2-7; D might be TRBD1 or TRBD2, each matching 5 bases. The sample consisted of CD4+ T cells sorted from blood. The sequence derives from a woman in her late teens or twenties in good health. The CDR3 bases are TGCGCCAGCAGCAAGTGGGACGGAGCCTACGAGCAGTACTTC. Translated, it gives CASSKWDGAYEQYF.